Listed below are T cell receptor beta chains from one sample, sequenced in a study of blood T cell repertoires in COVID-19. Measured with immunoSEQ multiplex PCR; TCRdb has only the in-frame clones, and not every one. The sample holds 150,000 to 180,000 clones, 76% seen once. Input material: peripheral blood. These receptors were taken from a woman of 80 years or more with acute or convalescent COVID-19. Both conserved end residues are part of each CDR3. The D gene is left open where the match is weak. Clone size is stated in some rows and not others, as once, few, many or a class when expanded.

cdr3_aa	cdr3_nt	cdr3_length	v_call	d_call	clone_size	j_call
CASRIGVLTEAFF	TGTGCCAGTAGGATCGGGGTTCTCACTGAAGCTTTCTTT	13	TRBV19	.	few	TRBJ1-1
CASSRDRTSGNTIYF	TGTGCCAGCAGCAGGGACAGAACTTCTGGAAACACCATATATTTT	15	TRBV6-6	TRBD1	.	TRBJ1-3
CASRWPHPYNEQFF	TGTGCCAGCAGATGGCCCCACCCCTACAATGAGCAGTTCTTC	14	TRBV6-5	.	few	TRBJ2-1
CASSRRGGVDTGELFF	TGTGCCAGCAGCCGCCGGGGAGGGGTGGACACCGGGGAGCTGTTTTTT	16	TRBV9	TRBD2	few	TRBJ2-2
CASTGRQAGTEAFF	TGTGCCAGTACGGGGAGACAGGCTGGGACTGAAGCTTTCTTT	14	TRBV19	.	once	TRBJ1-1
CASSQLSGGADTQYF	TGCGCCAGCAGCCAACTCAGCGGGGGCGCAGATACGCAGTATTTT	15	TRBV4-1	TRBD2	.	TRBJ2-3
CASSQDRTGMNYGYTF	TGTGCCAGCTCACAGGACCGGACAGGGATGAACTATGGCTACACCTTC	16	TRBV18	TRBD1	.	TRBJ1-2
CASSSDRERNYGYTF	TGTGCCAGCAGTTCTGACAGGGAAAGGAACTATGGCTACACCTTC	15	TRBV6-5	TRBD1	.	TRBJ1-2
CASSLHREQPQHF	TGTGCCAGCTCATTACACAGGGAACAGCCCCAGCATTTT	13	TRBV18	.	once	TRBJ1-5
CASRQAGGRAYEQFF	TGTGCCAGCAGGCAAGCGGGAGGGCGGGCATATGAGCAGTTCTTC	15	TRBV27	TRBD2	.	TRBJ2-1
CASSSYSNQPQHF	TGTGCCAGCAGCTCCTATAGCAATCAGCCCCAGCATTTT	13	TRBV5-6	.	.	TRBJ1-5
CASSPSGSVYEQYF	TGTGCCAGCAGCCCTAGCGGGAGTGTCTACGAGCAGTACTTC	14	TRBV3-1/TRBV3-2	TRBD2	.	TRBJ2-7
CAWSSYISGYEKLFF	TGTGCCTGGAGTTCTTACATCTCAGGGTACGAAAAACTGTTTTTT	15	TRBV30	.	.	TRBJ1-4
CASSMTARNQPQHF	TGTGCCAGTAGTATGACAGCCCGTAATCAGCCCCAGCATTTT	14	TRBV19	.	.	TRBJ1-5
CASSMYTGNGYTF	TGTGCCAGTAGTATGTACACAGGGAATGGCTACACCTTC	13	TRBV19	.	few	TRBJ1-2
CAFTRQGLNTEAFF	TGTGCCTTCACCCGACAGGGGTTGAACACTGAAGCTTTCTTT	14	TRBV30	TRBD1	.	TRBJ1-1
CASSLGGQGFYGYTF	TGTGCCAGCAGCTTGGGGGGACAGGGGTTCTATGGCTACACCTTC	15	TRBV5-6	TRBD1	.	TRBJ1-2
CAWSRGHTEAFF	TGTGCCTGGAGTCGAGGGCACACTGAAGCTTTCTTT	12	TRBV30	.	.	TRBJ1-1
CASSPGQGIDEQFF	TGCGCCAGCAGCCCGGGACAGGGGATCGATGAGCAGTTCTTC	14	TRBV10-2	TRBD1	few	TRBJ2-1
CASSFRTGNNSPLHF	TGTGCCAGTAGTTTCAGGACGGGAAATAATTCACCCCTCCACTTT	15	TRBV19	.	.	TRBJ1-6
CASSPNPGKESTEAFF	TGTGCCAGCAGTCCTAACCCCGGGAAGGAGAGCACTGAAGCTTTCTTT	16	TRBV28	.	.	TRBJ1-1
CASSLGGKGRQETQYF	TGTGCCAGCTCACTCGGGGGGAAGGGGCGTCAAGAGACCCAGTACTTC	16	TRBV18	TRBD2	.	TRBJ2-5
CASRMSNSPLHF	TGCGCCAGCAGAATGTCGAATTCACCCCTCCACTTT	12	TRBV5-1	.	.	TRBJ1-6
CASSRDRGLANTEAFF	TGTGCCAGTAGTAGGGACAGGGGCCTAGCGAACACTGAAGCTTTCTTT	16	TRBV19	TRBD1	.	TRBJ1-1
CASSPTTGSGNTIYF	TGTGCCAGCTCACCAACTACAGGGTCCGGAAACACCATATATTTT	15	TRBV18	.	once	TRBJ1-3
CASSSYLDSPGGGYTF	TGTGCCAGCAGCTCCTACCTCGACAGCCCCGGCGGAGGCTACACCTTC	16	TRBV11-2	.	.	TRBJ1-2
CASSGSTGQHYGYTF	TGTGCCAGCAGTGGATCAACAGGACAGCACTATGGCTACACCTTC	15	TRBV2	.	few	TRBJ1-2
CASSPGQGSANVLTF	TGCGCCAGCAGCCCAGGGCAAGGAAGTGCCAACGTCCTGACTTTC	15	TRBV5-1	.	.	TRBJ2-6
CASSSTGTGYQETQYF	TGTGCCAGCAGCTCCACCGGGACAGGGTACCAAGAGACCCAGTACTTC	16	TRBV7-9	TRBD1	.	TRBJ2-5
CAWSPGTGIRNTQYF	TGTGCCTGGAGTCCCGGGACAGGGATTCGAAATACGCAGTATTTT	15	TRBV30	TRBD1	few	TRBJ2-3
CASSQDPGNTEAFF	TGCGCCAGCAGCCAAGATCCGGGTAACACTGAAGCTTTCTTT	14	TRBV4-3	.	medium-sized	TRBJ1-1
CASRRDRGSYYGYTF	TGTGCCAGCAGGAGGGACAGGGGTAGCTACTATGGCTACACCTTC	15	TRBV2	TRBD1	.	TRBJ1-2
CASSMGASEAEAFF	TGCGCCAGCAGCATGGGGGCGTCGGAAGCTGAAGCTTTCTTT	14	TRBV5-1	.	once	TRBJ1-1